Below, 22 T cell receptor beta chains from the same sample are listed, as sequenced in a study of T-cell memory formation after mild COVID-19 (dated by TCRdb to the early 2020s). The library came from 5' RACE. Instrument on record: Illumina NovaSeq 6000. Using fastp at Q25 and MiXCR, TCRdb reprocessed the public reads and kept productive beta chains. Entries that share a CDR3 protein sequence are merged under the most common genes and DNA. Here the sample has some 150,000 distinct CDR3 sequences; over 6% occur a single time. More than 2% of the sample is held by the ten biggest clonotypes. Input material: PBMCs or a T cell subset sorted from them (not recorded which). The receptors were gathered from an adult woman who had mild COVID-19 (a few samples of this study predate the infection). The sample titles of this study are shuffled in the database, so cell type and time point are left out; the donor was told from shared clones.

The chain links TRBV7-6 to TRBJ1-1; tentative D call: TRBD1 (5 bases). Germline-derived CDR1 and CDR2 are SGHVS and FNYEAQ. With 7 bases removed from V and 1 base from J, the gap between germline ends came to 13 bases. The CDR3 sequence is 14 residues long. CDR3 loop: CASTNPGGNTEAFF. The CDR3 coding sequence is TGTGCCAGCACAAACCCCGGGGGGAACACTGAAGCTTTCTTT. The full variable domain, completed using reference TRBV7-6 and TRBJ1-1, is GAGVSQSPRYKVTKRGQDVALRCDPISGHVSLYWYRQALGQGPEFLTYFNYEAQQDKSGLPNDRFSAERPEGSISTLTIQRTEQRDSAMYRCASTNPGGNTEAFFGQGTRLTVV.

This clonotype appeared a few times. The chain recombines TRBV18 with TRBJ1-3; the D gene is possibly TRBD1 (6 bases). CDR3 length: 15 amino acids. Trimming stripped 2 bases from V and 4 bases from J, with 12 bases between. The germline V gene encodes CDR1 KGHSH and CDR2 LQKENI. CDR3 bases: TGTGCCAGCTCACCAACAGGGTCCACCGGAAACACCATATATTTT. Its protein is CASSPTGSTGNTIYF.

This clonotype was found a few times. V is TRBV7-9 and J is TRBJ2-5, with D possibly being TRBD1 (5 bases). This CDR3 contains 15 residues. V lost 1 base and J lost 5, with 14 bases in between. Looked up from germline, CDR1 is SEHNR and CDR2 is FQNEAQ (reference sequence). In nucleotides, the CDR3 is TGTGCCAGCAGCTTAGGGGGCGGAAGACTTGAGACCCAGTACTTC. It yields the protein CASSLGGGRLETQYF.

A few counts support this clonotype. CDR3 amino acids: CASSLDPGQGMNEQFF. The CDR3, as DNA: TGTGCCAGCAGCTTAGATCCAGGACAGGGGATGAATGAGCAGTTCTTC. The V and J genes are TRBV11-2 and TRBJ2-1; 9 nucleotides line up with TRBD1. CDR3 length: 16 residues. After removal of 0 bases from V and 7 bases from J, the junction contained 7 bases not matched to a gene. Germline loops: CDR1 SGHAT, CDR2 FQNNGV.

The chain employs TRBV20-1 and TRBJ1-6; tentative D call: TRBD1 (6 bases). Trimming shortened V by 0 bases and J by 9 bases, and 12 bases separated the two germline ends. Germline CDR1 and CDR2: DFQATT and SNEGSKA (reference sequence). The CDR3 is made up of 14 amino acids. CDR3 bases: TGCAGTGCTAGAGATTTACGGGGGGCTTCACCCCTCCACTTT. Residues: CSARDLRGASPLHF.

This clonotype was counted at least ten times. CDR3 DNA sequence: TGTGCCAGCAGCACATCGACAATGGCGGGGCAAGAGACCCAGTACTTC. Protein product: CASSTSTMAGQETQYF. This chain uses TRBV7-2 with TRBJ2-5; a possible D gene is TRBD2 (6 bases). CDR3 length equals 16 residues. Germline CDR1 SGHTA, CDR2 FQGNSA. Trimming removed 5 bases from V and 2 bases from J, with 18 bases in between.

In its sample, this clonotype was seen many times. CDR3 DNA: TGTGCCAGCAGTAGGGACACTAATACCTACGAGCAGTACTTC. Its protein is CASSRDTNTYEQYF. The V call is TRBV7-9, the J call TRBJ2-7; possibly TRBD1 for D (6 bases). V was clipped by 6 bases and J by 2 bases, with 14 bases between them. This CDR3 spans 14 amino acids. CDR1 SEHNR and CDR2 FQNEAQ come from the germline V gene (reference sequence).

V gene TRBV20-1 combines with J gene TRBJ1-1; unclear D gene. Trimming stripped 3 bases from V and 0 bases from J, with 5 bases between. Germline V gives CDR1 DFQATT, CDR2 SNEGSKA (reference sequence). This CDR3 is 12 amino acids long. The CDR3: CSARDLNTEAFF. The CDR3 DNA reads TGCAGTGCTAGGGACCTGAACACTGAAGCTTTCTTT.

This clonotype was recorded a few times. This rearrangement joins TRBV5-1 to TRBJ1-6; 8 nucleotides align to TRBD1. The CDR3 sequence is 15 residues long. V trimming: 3 bases; J trimming: 9 bases; junction bases outside the gene matches: 8. CDR1 is SGHRS and CDR2 is YFSETQ in the germline V gene. The CDR3 DNA follows: TGCGCCAGCAGCTCGACAGGGGAATCTGGTTCACCCCTCCACTTT. Translated: CASSSTGESGSPLHF. The full variable domain, rest sourced from reference TRBV5-1 and TRBJ1-6, is KAGVTQTPRYLIKTRGQQVTLSCSPISGHRSVSWYQQTPGQGLQFLFEYFSETQRNKGNFPGRFSGRQFSNSRSEMNVSTLELGDSALYLCASSSTGESGSPLHFGNGTRLTVT.

This chain connects TRBV10-3 to TRBJ1-5; 10 bases agree with TRBD1. V lost 6 bases and J lost 3; bases outside the gene matches: 2. Germline CDR1 is ENHRY and CDR2 is SYGVKD. CDR3 length equals 14 residues. This chain's CDR3 is CAIRGTGVNQPQHF. CDR3 coding DNA: TGTGCCATCAGGGGGACAGGGGTCAATCAGCCCCAGCATTTT.

This clonotype was observed many times. The CDR3 DNA is TGCAGTGCTAGTGGGGACAGCTGGGCCCAGCATTTT. It is translated as CSASGDSWAQHF. This chain connects TRBV20-1 to TRBJ1-5; TRBD1 aligns across 7 bases. After removal of 3 bases from V and 11 bases from J, the junction contained 7 bases not matched to a gene. From germline, CDR1 is DFQATT and CDR2 SNEGSKA (reference sequence). The CDR3 is made up of 12 amino acids.

The gene calls are TRBV2 and TRBJ2-4; tentatively, D is TRBD1 (5 bases). This CDR3 has 15 residues. V lost 3 bases, J lost 0 bases, and 9 bases lay in between. Germline loops: CDR1 SNHLY, CDR2 FYNNEI. CDR3 DNA: TGTGCCAGCAGTGAGATCAGGGTAGCCAAAAACATTCAGTACTTC. It yields the protein CASSEIRVAKNIQYF.

This clonotype was counted at least ten times. The CDR3 protein is CASSRLENTEAFF. The CDR3 region has the DNA TGTGCCAGCAGCCGTTTAGAGAACACTGAAGCTTTCTTT. V gene TRBV6-5 combines with J gene TRBJ1-1; unclear D gene. The CDR3 contains 13 residues. V dropped 6 bases and J dropped 1 base, with 9 bases sitting between them. CDR1 and CDR2 from the germline V gene are MNHEY and SVGAGI.

The chain combines TRBV5-1 with TRBJ2-7; 7 bases are a match to TRBD2. Germline assignment: CDR1 SGHRS and CDR2 YFSETQ. The CDR3 contains 16 residues. The junction had 10 bases not matched to a gene; V was cut back by 4 bases and J by 0 bases. CDR3 DNA: TGCGCCAGCAGCACTGGGACTACCCCAGACTCCTACGAGCAGTACTTC. Translating it yields CASSTGTTPDSYEQYF. Drawing the rest from reference TRBV5-1 and TRBJ2-7, the complete variable domain is KAGVTQTPRYLIKTRGQQVTLSCSPISGHRSVSWYQQTPGQGLQFLFEYFSETQRNKGNFPGRFSGRQFSNSRSEMNVSTLELGDSALYLCASSTGTTPDSYEQYFGPGTRLTVT.

This clonotype was detected many times. The gene calls are TRBV5-1 and TRBJ1-1, with D possibly matching TRBD1 (5 bases). This CDR3 is 15 amino acids long. The ends were cut back, 0 bases at V and 1 base at J, with 10 bases in the middle. The germline gives CDR1 SGHRS, CDR2 YFSETQ. The CDR3 spells CASSLVAGTNTEAFF. The CDR3 DNA sequence: TGCGCCAGCAGCTTGGTTGCAGGGACGAACACTGAAGCTTTCTTT. Using reference TRBV5-1 and TRBJ1-1 for the parts outside the CDR3, the full variable domain is KAGVTQTPRYLIKTRGQQVTLSCSPISGHRSVSWYQQTPGQGLQFLFEYFSETQRNKGNFPGRFSGRQFSNSRSEMNVSTLELGDSALYLCASSLVAGTNTEAFFGQGTRLTVV.

The chain carries TRBV6-6 and TRBJ1-3; no reliable D call. From germline, CDR1 is MNHNY and CDR2 SVGAGI (reference sequence). V shed 2 bases and J shed 3 bases, with 8 bases lying between them. This CDR3 contains 14 residues. This CDR3 is CASSYKGFGNTIYF. The CDR3 DNA reads as TGTGCCAGCAGTTACAAAGGGTTTGGAAACACCATATATTTT.

This clonotype was recorded many times. The chain combines TRBV6-5 with TRBJ2-1, with D unclear. V dropped 0 bases and J dropped 13 bases, with 7 bases sitting between them. Germline assignment: CDR1 MNHEY and CDR2 SVGAGI. CDR3 length: 11 residues. CDR3 sequence: CASSYSGKQFF. Here the CDR3 DNA reads TGTGCCAGCAGTTACTCGGGAAAACAGTTCTTC.

The J gene is TRBJ1-2, the V gene TRBV5-5, with 7 bases matching TRBD1. With 4 bases clipped from V and 5 bases from J, the junction kept 5 bases outside the gene matches. This CDR3 region has 13 residues. The germline CDR1 and CDR2 sequences are SGHKS and YYEKEE (reference sequence). The DNA of the CDR3 is TGTGCCAGCAGCGCCCGACAGGGATATGGCTACACCTTC. It yields the protein CASSARQGYGYTF.

There are many counts of this clonotype. In nucleotides, the CDR3 is TGTGCCAGCAGTCCAGCGTTGGCTAATGAAAAACTGTTTTTT. This gives the protein CASSPALANEKLFF. The chain carries TRBV27 and TRBJ1-4; no clear D. The ends were cut back, 5 bases at V and 3 bases at J, with 10 bases in the middle. The germline V gene encodes CDR1 MNHEY and CDR2 SMNVEV (reference sequence). The CDR3 sequence is 14 residues long.

V gene TRBV11-3 combines with J gene TRBJ2-2, with D perhaps TRBD2 (6 bases). The germline V gene has CDR1 SGHNT and CDR2 YENEEA. The length of the CDR3 is 14 residues. V gave up 7 bases and J gave up 3 bases, with 12 bases separating them. The CDR3 bases are TGTGCCAGCACCCTGGGGGGAGACACCGGGGAGCTGTTTTTT. Its protein product is CASTLGGDTGELFF.

This clonotype appeared many times. The gene calls are TRBV7-9 and TRBJ1-4, with 7 bases lining up with TRBD1. The CDR3 is made up of 14 amino acids. Unmatched junction bases numbered 3, after V lost 4 bases and J lost 4 bases. Germline CDR1 reads SEHNR; CDR2 reads FQNEAQ (reference sequence). In nucleotides, the CDR3 is TGTGCCAGCAGCTCGAACAGGGGTAATGAAAAACTGTTTTTT. It codes for CASSSNRGNEKLFF.

This clonotype was seen only a few times. The gene calls are TRBV11-1 and TRBJ1-2, with D unresolved. Trimming removed 2 bases from V and 8 bases from J, with 9 bases in between. This CDR3 has 12 residues. CDR1 and CDR2 (germline): SGHAT, FQDESV (reference sequence). The CDR3 DNA follows: TGTGCCAGCAGCTTAAACGGTCGGGGCTACACCTTC. Protein: CASSLNGRGYTF.